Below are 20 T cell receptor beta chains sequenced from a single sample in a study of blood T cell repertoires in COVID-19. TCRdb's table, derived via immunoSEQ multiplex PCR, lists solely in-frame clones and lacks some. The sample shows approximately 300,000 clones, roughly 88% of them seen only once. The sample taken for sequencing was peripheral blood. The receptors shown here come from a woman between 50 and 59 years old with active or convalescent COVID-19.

CDR3: CASEVGLSNTEAFF. As DNA, the CDR3 is TGTGCCAGCGAAGTGGGACTCTCGAACACTGAAGCTTTCTTT. V gene TRBV2 combines with J gene TRBJ1-1; weak D call: TRBD1 (5 bases). The CDR3 sequence is 14 residues long. The germline V and J ends were trimmed by 8 bases and 1 base, with 14 bases remaining between them. Germline V gene data show CDR1 as SNHLY and CDR2 as FYNNEI.

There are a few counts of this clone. This chain's CDR3 is CASSSQQGWTEAFF. DNA for the CDR3: TGTGCCAGCAGCTCACAACAGGGGTGGACTGAAGCTTTCTTT. V is TRBV7-2 and J is TRBJ1-1; 7 bases are shared with TRBD1. The germline gives CDR1 SGHTA, CDR2 FQGNSA. The CDR3 loop spans 14 amino acids. The J segment lost 5 bases and the V segment lost 4 bases, leaving 7 bases of the junction unmatched. The variable domain in full, completed from reference TRBV7-2 and TRBJ1-1, reads GAGVSQSPSNKVTEKGKDVELRCDPISGHTALYWYRQSLGQGLEFLIYFQGNSAPDKSGLPSDRFSAERTGGSVSTLTIQRTQQEDSAVYLCASSSQQGWTEAFFGQGTRLTVV.

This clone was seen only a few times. CDR3 loop: CASSRGQSNTEAFF. For the CDR3, the DNA is TGCGCCAGCAGCAGGGGACAGTCGAACACTGAAGCTTTCTTT. The chain is built from TRBV5-1 and TRBJ1-1, with 7 nucleotides matching TRBD1. The CDR3 totals 14 residues. Germline assignment: CDR1 SGHRS and CDR2 YFSETQ. J lost 1 base, V lost 4 bases, and 4 bases had no gene match.

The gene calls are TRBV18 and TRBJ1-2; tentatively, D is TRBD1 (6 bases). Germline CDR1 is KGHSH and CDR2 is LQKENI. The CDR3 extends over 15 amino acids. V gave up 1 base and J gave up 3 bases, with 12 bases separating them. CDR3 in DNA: TGTGCCAGCTCACCACGAACGGCAGGGGACTATGGCTACACCTTC. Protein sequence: CASSPRTAGDYGYTF.

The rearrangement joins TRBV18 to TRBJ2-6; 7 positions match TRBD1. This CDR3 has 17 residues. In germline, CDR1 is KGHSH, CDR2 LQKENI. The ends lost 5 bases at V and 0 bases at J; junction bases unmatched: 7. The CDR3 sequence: CASSAGTVLSGANVLTF. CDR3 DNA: TGTGCCAGCTCAGCCGGGACAGTCCTCTCTGGGGCCAACGTCCTGACTTTC.

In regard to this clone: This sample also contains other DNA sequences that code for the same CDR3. CDR3 nucleotides: TGTGCCAGCAGCTTAGGACTAGCGGGAGGCAATGAGCAGTTCTTC. Translating it yields CASSLGLAGGNEQFF. The gene calls are TRBV7-2 and TRBJ2-1; TRBD2 matches at 13 bases. Unmatched junction bases numbered 0, after V lost 1 base and J lost 6 bases. The CDR3 sequence is 15 residues long. Germline-derived CDR1 and CDR2 are SGHTA and FQGNSA.

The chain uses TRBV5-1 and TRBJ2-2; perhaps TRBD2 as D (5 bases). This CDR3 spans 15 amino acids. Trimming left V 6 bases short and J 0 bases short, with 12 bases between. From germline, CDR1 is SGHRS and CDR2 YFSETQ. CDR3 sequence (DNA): TGCGCCAGCATTACGGGGTCTGCGAACACCGGGGAGCTGTTTTTT. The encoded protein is CASITGSANTGELFF.

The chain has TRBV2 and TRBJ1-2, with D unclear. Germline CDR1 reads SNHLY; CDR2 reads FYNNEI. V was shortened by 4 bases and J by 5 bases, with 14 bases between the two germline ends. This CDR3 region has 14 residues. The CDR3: CASSVMTARYGYTF. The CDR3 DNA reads TGTGCCAGCAGTGTTATGACCGCTAGGTATGGCTACACCTTC.

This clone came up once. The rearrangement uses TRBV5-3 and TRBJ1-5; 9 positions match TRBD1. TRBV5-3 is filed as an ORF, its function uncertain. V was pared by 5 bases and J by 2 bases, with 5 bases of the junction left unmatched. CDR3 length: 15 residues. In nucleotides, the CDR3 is TGTGCCAGAAGACCCCACAGGGGGCGCAATCAGCCCCAGCATTTT. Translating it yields CARRPHRGRNQPQHF.

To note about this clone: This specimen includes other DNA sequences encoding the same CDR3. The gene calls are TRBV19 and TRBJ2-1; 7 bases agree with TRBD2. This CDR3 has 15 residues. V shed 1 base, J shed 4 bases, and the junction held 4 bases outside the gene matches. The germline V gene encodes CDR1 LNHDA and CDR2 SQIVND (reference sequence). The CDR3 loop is CASSIGAGPYNEQFF. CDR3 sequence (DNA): TGTGCCAGTAGTATAGGAGCGGGGCCATACAATGAGCAGTTCTTC.

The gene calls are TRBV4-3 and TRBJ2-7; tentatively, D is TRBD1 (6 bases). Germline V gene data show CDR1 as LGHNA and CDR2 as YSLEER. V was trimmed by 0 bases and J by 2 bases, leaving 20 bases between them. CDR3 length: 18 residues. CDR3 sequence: CASSQDLSIRTAPYEQYF. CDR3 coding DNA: TGCGCCAGCAGCCAAGATCTCAGTATTAGGACAGCCCCCTACGAGCAGTACTTC.

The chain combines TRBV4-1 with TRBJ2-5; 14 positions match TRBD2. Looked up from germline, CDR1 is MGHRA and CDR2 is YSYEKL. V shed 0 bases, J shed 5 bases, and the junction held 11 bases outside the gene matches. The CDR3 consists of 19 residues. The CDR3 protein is CASSQDGLAGGPSPETQYF. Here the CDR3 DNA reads TGCGCCAGCAGCCAAGATGGACTAGCGGGAGGCCCTTCCCCCGAGACCCAGTACTTC.

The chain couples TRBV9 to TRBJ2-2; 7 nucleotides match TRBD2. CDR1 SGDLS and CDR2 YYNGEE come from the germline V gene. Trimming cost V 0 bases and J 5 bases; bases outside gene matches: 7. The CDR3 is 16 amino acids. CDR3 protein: CASSVGAGERTGELFF. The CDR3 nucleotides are TGTGCCAGCAGCGTAGGGGCGGGAGAGAGGACCGGGGAGCTGTTTTTT.

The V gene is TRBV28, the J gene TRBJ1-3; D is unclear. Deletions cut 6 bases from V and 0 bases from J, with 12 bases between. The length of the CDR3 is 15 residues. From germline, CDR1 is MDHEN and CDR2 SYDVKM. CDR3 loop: CASSVLYSSGNTIYF. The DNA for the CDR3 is TGTGCCAGCAGCGTCCTCTACAGCTCTGGAAACACCATATATTTT. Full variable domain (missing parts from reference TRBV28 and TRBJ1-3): DVKVTQSSRYLVKRTGEKVFLECVQDMDHENMFWYRQDPGLGLRLIYFSYDVKMKEKGDIPEGYSVSREKKERFSLILESASTNQTSMYLCASSVLYSSGNTIYFGEGSWLTVV.

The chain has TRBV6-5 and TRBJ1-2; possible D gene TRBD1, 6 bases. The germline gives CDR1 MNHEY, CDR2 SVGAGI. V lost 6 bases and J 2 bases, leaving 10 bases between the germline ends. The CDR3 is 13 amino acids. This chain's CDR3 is CASSTQGNYGYTF. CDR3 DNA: TGTGCCAGCAGCACACAGGGAAACTATGGCTACACCTTC.

DNA of the CDR3: TGCGCCAGCAGCTCCCGGACTAGCGGGAGACTAAGGGACGAGCAGTACTTC. Protein: CASSSRTSGRLRDEQYF. The chain is built from TRBV5-1 and TRBJ2-7; 13 bases map to TRBD2. Per the germline V gene, CDR1 is SGHRS and CDR2 is YFSETQ. V shed 3 bases, J shed 5 bases, and the junction held 11 bases outside the gene matches. The length of the CDR3 is 17 residues. The full variable domain, with the rest looked up from reference TRBV5-1 and TRBJ2-7, is KAGVTQTPRYLIKTRGQQVTLSCSPISGHRSVSWYQQTPGQGLQFLFEYFSETQRNKGNFPGRFSGRQFSNSRSEMNVSTLELGDSALYLCASSSRTSGRLRDEQYFGPGTRLTVT.

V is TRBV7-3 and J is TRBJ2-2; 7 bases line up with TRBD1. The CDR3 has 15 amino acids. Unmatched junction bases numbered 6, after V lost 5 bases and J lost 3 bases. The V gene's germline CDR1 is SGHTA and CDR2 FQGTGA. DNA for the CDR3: TGTGCCAGCAGCCCTCGGGACAGCTACACCGGGGAGCTGTTTTTT. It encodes CASSPRDSYTGELFF.

This chain's CDR3 is CATSRRPGGETQYF. The CDR3 bases are TGTGCCACCAGCAGAAGACCAGGTGGGGAGACCCAGTACTTC. The chain couples TRBV15 to TRBJ2-5; D not resolved. The CDR3 is made up of 14 amino acids. V was trimmed by 2 bases and J by 5 bases, leaving 12 bases between them. The germline CDR1 and CDR2 sequences are LNHNV and YYDKDF (reference sequence).

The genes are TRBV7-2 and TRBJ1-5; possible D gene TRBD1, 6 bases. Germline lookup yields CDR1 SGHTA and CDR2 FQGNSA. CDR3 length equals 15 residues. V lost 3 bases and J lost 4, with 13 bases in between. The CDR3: CASSFTGTNNQPQHF. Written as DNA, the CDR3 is TGTGCCAGCAGCTTTACCGGGACAAATAATCAGCCCCAGCATTTT.

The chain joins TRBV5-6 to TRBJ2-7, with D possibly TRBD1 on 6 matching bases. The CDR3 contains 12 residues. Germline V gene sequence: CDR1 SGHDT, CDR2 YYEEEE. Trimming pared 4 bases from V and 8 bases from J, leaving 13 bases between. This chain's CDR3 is CASSAQGGKQYF. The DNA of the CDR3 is TGTGCCAGCAGCGCACAGGGCGGCAAGCAGTACTTC.